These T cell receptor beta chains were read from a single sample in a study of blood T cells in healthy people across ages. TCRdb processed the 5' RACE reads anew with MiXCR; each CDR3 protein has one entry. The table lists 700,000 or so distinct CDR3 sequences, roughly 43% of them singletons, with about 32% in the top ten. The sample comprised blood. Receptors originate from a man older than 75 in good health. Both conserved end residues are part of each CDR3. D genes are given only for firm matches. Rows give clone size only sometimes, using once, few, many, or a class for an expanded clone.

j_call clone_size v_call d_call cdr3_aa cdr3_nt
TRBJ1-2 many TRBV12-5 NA CASAPGDYGYTF TGTGCTAGTGCCCCCGGGGACTATGGCTACACCTTC
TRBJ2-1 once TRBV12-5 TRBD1 CASGMDRGHEQFF TGTGCTAGTGGAATGGACAGGGGGCACGAGCAGTTCTTC
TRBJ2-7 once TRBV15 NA CATSRVGRLDEQYF TGTGCCACCAGCAGAGTCGGCAGGTTGGACGAGCAGTACTTC
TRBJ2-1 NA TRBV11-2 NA CASSPEGEGEQFF TGTGCCAGCAGCCCCGAGGGGGAAGGAGAGCAGTTCTTC
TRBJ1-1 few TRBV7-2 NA CASSLVGQPRAFF TGTGCCAGCAGCTTAGTTGGTCAACCCCGAGCTTTCTTT
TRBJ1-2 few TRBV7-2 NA CASSTRTAGYTF TGTGCCAGCAGCACACGGACGGCTGGCTACACCTTC
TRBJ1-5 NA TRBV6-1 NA CASSEMGTQPQHF TGTGCCAGCAGTGAAATGGGTACTCAGCCCCAGCATTTT
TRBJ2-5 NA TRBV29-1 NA CSAATREPQYF TGCAGCGCCGCGACACGGGAGCCCCAGTACTTC
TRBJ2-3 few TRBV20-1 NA CSAATRDTQYF TGCAGTGCAGCTACTCGGGATACGCAGTATTTT
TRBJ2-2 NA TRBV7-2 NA CASSSIGLGELFF TGTGCCAGCAGCTCAATCGGCCTGGGGGAGCTGTTTTTT
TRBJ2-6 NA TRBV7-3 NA CASSFPDSMGPGANVLTF TGTGCCAGCAGCTTTCCGGACAGTATGGGTCCTGGAGCCAACGTCCTGACTTTC
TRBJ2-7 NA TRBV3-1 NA CASSQQIGGFYEQYF TGTGCCAGCAGCCAACAAATCGGGGGATTCTACGAGCAGTACTTC
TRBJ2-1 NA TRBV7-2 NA CASSLSLTYNEQFF TGTGCCAGCAGCTTAAGTCTAACCTACAATGAGCAGTTCTTC
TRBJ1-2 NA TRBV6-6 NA CASSYSPITRGDGYTF TGTGCCAGCAGTTACTCGCCCATAACGAGGGGCGATGGCTACACCTTC
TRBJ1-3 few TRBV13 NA CASSLNKGSGNTIYF TGTGCCAGCAGCTTAAATAAGGGGTCTGGAAACACCATATATTTT
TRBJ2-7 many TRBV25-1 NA CASSDPGSYEQYF TGTGCCAGCAGTGATCCAGGTTCCTACGAGCAGTACTTC
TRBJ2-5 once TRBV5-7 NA CASSLEWADGGRRSKTQYF TGTGCCAGCAGCCTGGAGTGGGCGGACGGGGGGCGCCGTAGCAAGACCCAGTACTTC
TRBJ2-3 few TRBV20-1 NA CSARTGSIRDTQYF TGCAGTGCTAGAACAGGGTCTATTCGGGATACGCAGTATTTT
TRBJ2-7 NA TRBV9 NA CASSVGPAGGYEQYF TGTGCCAGCAGCGTAGGTCCCGCGGGTGGCTACGAGCAGTACTTC
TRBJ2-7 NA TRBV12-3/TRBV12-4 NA CASTPTESSYEQYF TGTGCCAGCACCCCGACAGAAAGCTCCTACGAGCAGTACTTC
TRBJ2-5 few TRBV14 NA CASSRRNSETQYF TGTGCCAGCAGCCGCCGGAATTCAGAGACCCAGTACTTC
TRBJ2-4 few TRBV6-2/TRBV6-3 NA CASSYVGNLDIQYF TGTGCCAGCAGTTACGTTGGGAATTTGGACATTCAGTACTTC
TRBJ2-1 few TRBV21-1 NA CASGTEPLRDNEQFF TGTGCCAGCGGGACGGAGCCCTTGAGGGACAATGAGCAGTTCTTC
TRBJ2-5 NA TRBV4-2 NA CASSQDGYAQYF TGTGCCAGCAGCCAAGATGGATACGCGCAGTACTTC
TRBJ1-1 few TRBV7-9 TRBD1 CASSLVGPQTGGNGTEAFF TGTGCCAGCAGCTTAGTTGGTCCCCAAACAGGGGGCAATGGCACTGAAGCTTTCTTT
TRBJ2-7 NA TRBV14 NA CASSQAQRRYEQYF TGTGCCAGCAGCCAAGCTCAGCGCCGCTACGAGCAGTACTTC
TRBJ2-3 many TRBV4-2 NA CASSQDEGRTSTDTQYF TGTGCCAGCAGCCAAGACGAGGGGAGGACCAGCACAGATACGCAGTATTTT
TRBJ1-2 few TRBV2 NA CASSEERGEGYTF TGTGCCAGCAGTGAAGAACGGGGAGAAGGCTACACCTTC
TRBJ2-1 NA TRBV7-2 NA CASSLAQGSYNEQFF TGTGCCAGCAGCTTAGCTCAGGGGTCCTACAATGAGCAGTTCTTC
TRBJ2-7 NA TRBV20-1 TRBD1 CSARPDRGSYEQYF TGCAGTGCCCGACCGGACAGGGGCTCCTACGAGCAGTACTTC
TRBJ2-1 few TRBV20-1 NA CSARDPGRGQFF TGCAGTGCTAGAGATCCCGGCCGGGGGCAGTTCTTC
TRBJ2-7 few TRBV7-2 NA CASSFEAGRAYEQYF TGTGCCAGCAGCTTTGAGGCCGGGCGCGCCTACGAGCAGTACTTC
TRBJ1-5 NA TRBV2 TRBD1 CASKGTGGRNQPQHF TGTGCCAGCAAGGGGACAGGGGGCCGGAATCAGCCCCAGCATTTT
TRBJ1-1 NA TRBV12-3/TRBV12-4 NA CASSLDTGTMNTEAFF TGTGCCAGCAGTTTAGATACCGGGACAATGAACACTGAAGCTTTCTTT
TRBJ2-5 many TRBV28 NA CASSSGSHKGGETQYF TGTGCCAGCAGTTCGGGCTCCCATAAAGGCGGGGAGACCCAGTACTTC
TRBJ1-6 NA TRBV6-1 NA CASRGQQNSPLHF TGTGCCAGCAGGGGTCAACAGAATTCACCCCTCCACTTT
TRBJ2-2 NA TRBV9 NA CASSISGSNTGELFF TGTGCCAGCAGCATAAGCGGGTCGAACACCGGGGAGCTGTTTTTT
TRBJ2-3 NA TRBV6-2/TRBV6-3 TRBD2 CASGTGLATDTQYF TGTGCCAGCGGGACCGGACTAGCCACAGATACGCAGTATTTT
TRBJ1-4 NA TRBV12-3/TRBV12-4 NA CASSPRTTTNEKLFF TGTGCCAGCAGCCCGAGGACAACAACTAATGAAAAACTGTTTTTT
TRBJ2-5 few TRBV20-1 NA CSASRQGLETQYF TGCAGTGCTAGTCGTCAGGGGTTAGAGACCCAGTACTTC
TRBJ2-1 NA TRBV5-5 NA CASRDVTGRRYNEQFF TGTGCCAGCAGGGACGTCACGGGGCGGAGGTACAATGAGCAGTTCTTC
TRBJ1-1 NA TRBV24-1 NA CATSPQGGGDTEAFF TGTGCCACCAGCCCCCAGGGAGGGGGAGACACTGAAGCTTTCTTT
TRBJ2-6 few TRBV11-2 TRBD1 CASTIPGQAYGANVLTF TGTGCCAGCACCATCCCGGGACAGGCTTACGGGGCCAACGTCCTGACTTTC
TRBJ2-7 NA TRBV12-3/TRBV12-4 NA CASRPPGWENEQYF TGTGCCAGCAGGCCCCCTGGGTGGGAGAACGAGCAGTACTTC
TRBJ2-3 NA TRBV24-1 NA CATSDTRNTQYF TGTGCCACCAGTGACACACGAAATACGCAGTATTTT
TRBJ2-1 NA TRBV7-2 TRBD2 CASSPPGLAGLSLEQFF TGTGCCAGCAGCCCCCCCGGACTAGCGGGCCTGAGCCTTGAGCAGTTCTTC
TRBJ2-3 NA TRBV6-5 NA CASSYYKGYRPGADTQYF TGTGCCAGCAGTTATTACAAAGGCTACCGCCCGGGTGCAGATACGCAGTATTTT
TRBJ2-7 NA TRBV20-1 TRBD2 CSARDRGGEQYF TGCAGTGCTAGAGACCGGGGGGGCGAGCAGTACTTC